This section outlines one T cell receptor beta chain sequence together with its context. Its antigen specificity is not known. No base-level quality is on record; no much larger clone is a single base apart. Whole blood was collected in K2EDTA tubes by collaborating institutions according to the institutions' own protocols. Collaborator samples were shipped for TCRbeta analysis as frozen whole blood, isolated PBMCs, or DNA extracted from either sample type. TCRbeta CDR3 regions were amplified from genomic DNA by means of the immunoSEQ Assay, a bias-controlled multiplex PCR. Per the original workflow: The number of nucleated cells in each sample was estimated from the amplification of reference gene primers within the assay. Sequence reads were collapsed and filtered to measure the absolute abundance of every unique TCRbeta CDR3 rearrangement. For each sample, productive Simpson clonality was calculated by taking the square root of Simpson's diversity index across productive rearrangements. TCRdb mirrors the immuneACCESS table, restricted to in-frame sequences. Some clones are absent from its copies; in checked studies, under half trace to an unresolved V gene, and the reason for the others is unknown. V, J and clone size reflect that table, while D and trimming were determined from the DNA. This sample holds around 46,000 clones; about 88% were observed only once. The top ten clones comprise around 5% of the sample.

This entry is derived from a study of blood T cell repertoires in COVID-19 (dated by TCRdb to the early 2020s). In terms of the full investigation: Collaborator samples came from the United States, Italy and Spain and covered acute and convalescent phases of COVID-19. The repertoires were released in a freely available public database meant as a resource for research on the immune response to SARS-CoV-2. The samples were drawn from two sources: the first 160 participants of the ongoing ImmuneRACE study, and fewer than 1,500 subjects contributed by 6 global collaborators. HLA class I and class II types, where available, came from metadata supplied by the sample provider rather than from assay-based typing. Deeply sampled blood TCRbeta repertoires from subjects exposed to, actively infected with, or recovered from COVID-19 were included in the dataset. Sample metadata almost always included a de-identified subject ID, COVID-19 status, age in years and sex. The prospective study material was composed of cDNA or gDNA derived from T cells, B-cell-depleted T cells, or PBMCs. The study at large found these results: How much clinical and demographic metadata was included differed by source and by participant, and the metadata was provided uncurated.

This TCR was sampled from a middle-aged man with active COVID-19. The specimen sequenced was peripheral blood.

This receptor carries the CDR3 CASSLVSGRPNEQFF. DNA sequence: TGTGCCAGCAGCTTGGTTAGCGGGAGACCCAATGAGCAGTTCTTC. The chain is made from TRBV7-9 and TRBJ2-1; 9 middle bases align to TRBD2. The cysteine opens and the phenylalanine closes a CDR3 of 15 amino acids. The DNA shown is the 45-base CDR3, in frame from base 1. For CDR1 and CDR2, the germline V gene (reference sequence) lists SEHNR and FQNEAQ. Germline trimming: 3 bases from V, 6 bases from J; junction bases outside gene matches: 6.